A single sample is the source of the 12 T cell receptor beta chains below, sequenced in a study of identifying expanded T cells in peripheral blood. Profiled with immunoSEQ multiplex PCR; TCRdb holds only in-frame clones, not every one. The repertoire includes 90,000 to 100,000 clones, around nine tenths of them detected once, and roughly 3.8% sits in the top ten. The sequenced sample consisted of blood. The source of these receptors is a person aged 18-70 years in good health.

The chain recombines TRBV9 with TRBJ2-1, with D perhaps TRBD1 or TRBD2 (5 bases each). Germline CDR1 and CDR2: SGDLS and YYNGEE. This CDR3 region has 15 residues. V was pared by 3 bases and J by 8 bases, with 18 bases between. The CDR3: CASSAFTGTPDEQFF. The CDR3 DNA sequence: TGTGCCAGCAGCGCATTTACCGGGACCCCCGATGAGCAGTTCTTC.

V gene TRBV10-1 combines with J gene TRBJ2-1; 10 nucleotides align to TRBD1. CDR3 length: 14 amino acids. The germline gives CDR1 WNHNN, CDR2 SYGVQD (reference sequence). V gave up 6 bases and J gave up 7 bases; unmatched junction bases: 6. The CDR3 loop is CASSRDRGRNEQFF. CDR3 coding DNA: TGCGCCAGCAGCCGGGACAGGGGTCGGAATGAGCAGTTCTTC.

The rearrangement links TRBV21-1 to TRBJ2-3; TRBD2, the table's D call, lacks a check against the DNA. TRBV21-1 is termed a pseudogene. The CDR3 has 18 residues. CDR3 residues: CAAVPSGESRASTDTQYF. CDR3 nucleotides: TGTGCCGCTGTACCTAGCGGGGAGTCCCGTGCTAGCACAGATACGCAGTATTTT.

The chain is built from TRBV6-1 and TRBJ2-5; perhaps TRBD1 as D (6 bases). This CDR3 is built from 13 residues. Trimming stripped 0 bases from V and 9 bases from J, with 11 bases between. Germline assignment: CDR1 MNHNS and CDR2 SASEGT. CDR3 DNA: TGTGCCAGCAGTGAAGCCCAGTCAGGGGCCCAGTACTTC. As protein: CASSEAQSGAQYF.

This sequence joins TRBV11-2 and TRBJ2-1; D is uncertain. V was trimmed by 4 bases and J by 5 bases, leaving 12 bases between them. The CDR3 is 14 residues long. CDR1 SGHAT and CDR2 FQNNGV come from the germline V gene. DNA for the CDR3: TGTGCCAGCAGCTCCAGACTGGTCAACAATGAGCAGTTCTTC. Translating it yields CASSSRLVNNEQFF.

The chain links TRBV27 to TRBJ2-5, with 7 bases aligning to TRBD1. The germline V gene encodes CDR1 MNHEY and CDR2 SMNVEV (reference sequence). V gave up 4 bases and J gave up 2 bases; unmatched junction bases: 13. The CDR3 covers 17 residues. The CDR3 sequence: CASSSLGQANFQETQYF. The CDR3 DNA reads TGTGCCAGCAGTTCGCTAGGACAGGCAAATTTTCAAGAGACCCAGTACTTC.

The rearrangement links TRBV10-3 to TRBJ1-1; 9 bases are a match to TRBD1. Germline V gene data show CDR1 as ENHRY and CDR2 as SYGVKD. Trimming at V came to 6 bases and at J to 6 bases, leaving 11 bases not matched to a gene. The CDR3 length is 15 residues. Written as DNA, the CDR3 is TGTGCCATCAGAGGAGGACAGGGGCAAACGGCTGAAGCTTTCTTT. Translated, it gives CAIRGGQGQTAEAFF.

The V gene is TRBV4-3, the J gene TRBJ1-2; no clear D. Germline V gene lookup returns CDR1 LGHNA and CDR2 YSLEER. There are 16 residues in the CDR3. Trimming stripped 0 bases from V and 0 bases from J, with 11 bases between. The CDR3 protein is CASSQDEGRANYGYTF. The DNA for the CDR3 is TGCGCCAGCAGCCAAGACGAGGGAAGGGCTAACTATGGCTACACCTTC.

The V and J genes are TRBV27 and TRBJ2-5; no clear D gene. Germline V CDR1 and CDR2: MNHEY, SMNVEV (reference sequence). V was trimmed by 4 bases and J by 7 bases, leaving 19 bases between them. The CDR3 is 15 residues long. The CDR3 nucleotides read TGTGCCAGCAGTTCGCTCGACGGGTCCTTGAGGACCCAGTACTTC. Its protein product is CASSSLDGSLRTQYF.

CDR3 in amino acids: CASSVSGTGQLVGYEQYF. For the CDR3, the DNA is TGTGCCAGCAGTGTTTCCGGGACAGGGCAATTGGTAGGCTACGAGCAGTACTTC. The chain joins TRBV6-1 to TRBJ2-5; 9 positions agree with TRBD1. The J call may be incorrect, as the DNA end agrees better with TRBJ2-7. Germline CDR1 reads MNHNS; CDR2 reads SASEGT. CDR3 size: 18 residues.

This clone was recorded once. This rearrangement joins TRBV28 to TRBJ1-2, with 8 bases aligning to TRBD1. From germline, CDR1 is MDHEN and CDR2 SYDVKM. V gave up 6 bases and J gave up 3 bases; unmatched junction bases: 12. The CDR3 is made up of 16 amino acids. The DNA for the CDR3 is TGTGCCAGCAGACTTACCGGGACAGGTTATTACTATGGCTACACCTTC. Residues: CASRLTGTGYYYGYTF.

This chain links TRBV7-9 with TRBJ1-2; possible D gene TRBD1, 6 bases. Germline V lookup: CDR1 SEHNR, CDR2 FQNEAQ (reference sequence). The V end lost 5 bases, the J end lost 6 bases, and 22 bases lay between the germline ends. The CDR3 extends over 16 amino acids. The CDR3 DNA reads as TGTGCCAGCAGCCTTATCCGGGACACGATAGGTGATGGCTACACCTTC. It is translated as CASSLIRDTIGDGYTF. The whole variable domain, filled in from reference TRBV7-9 and TRBJ1-2, reads DTGVSQNPRHKITKRGQNVTFRCDPISEHNRLYWYRQTLGQGPEFLTYFQNEAQLEKSRLLSDRFSAERPKGSFSTLEIQRTEQGDSAMYLCASSLIRDTIGDGYTFGSGTRLTVV.